The 2 T cell receptor beta chains below were found in one sample sequenced in a study of shared clonotypes between healthy human individuals. Assay used: immunoSEQ multiplex PCR; TCRdb lists only in-frame clones, some missing. The sample contains around 2.1 million clones, nearly 97% of which appear only once. The sequencing sample was made of naive CD4+ T cells sorted from blood. Subset given: CD45RA+ positively selected. The origin of the receptors is a man between 18 and 29 years old in good health.

J is TRBJ2-7 and V is TRBV28; 9 nucleotides align to TRBD1. J lost 0 bases, V lost 6 bases, and 9 bases had no gene match. The CDR3 spans 16 residues. The germline V gene has CDR1 MDHEN and CDR2 SYDVKM. CDR3 protein: CASSGPGTGSSYEQYF. CDR3 coding DNA: TGTGCCAGCAGCGGCCCTGGGACAGGGAGCTCCTACGAGCAGTACTTC.

The chain recombines TRBV11-2 with TRBJ2-2, with D tentatively TRBD1 (5 bases). Germline V gene lookup returns CDR1 SGHAT and CDR2 FQNNGV. V was pared by 3 bases and J by 6 bases, with 14 bases between. This CDR3 has 15 amino acids. CDR3 nucleotide sequence: TGTGCCAGCAGCTTGGGGTGGGGCTCACCCGGGGAGCTGTTTTTT. Its translation: CASSLGWGSPGELFF.